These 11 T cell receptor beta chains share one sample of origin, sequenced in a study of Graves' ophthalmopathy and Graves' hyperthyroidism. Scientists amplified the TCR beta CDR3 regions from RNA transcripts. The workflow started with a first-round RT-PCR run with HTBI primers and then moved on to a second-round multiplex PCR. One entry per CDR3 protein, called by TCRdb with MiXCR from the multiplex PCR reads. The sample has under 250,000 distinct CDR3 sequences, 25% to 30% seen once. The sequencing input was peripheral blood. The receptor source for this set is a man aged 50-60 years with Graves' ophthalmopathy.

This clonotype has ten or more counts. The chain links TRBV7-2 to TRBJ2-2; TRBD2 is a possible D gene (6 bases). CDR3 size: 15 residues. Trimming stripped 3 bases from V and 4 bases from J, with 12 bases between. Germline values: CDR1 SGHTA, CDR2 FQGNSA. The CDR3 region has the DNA TGTGCCAGCAGCTTCACCGGGACTGGCACCGGGGAGCTGTTTTTT. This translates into CASSFTGTGTGELFF.

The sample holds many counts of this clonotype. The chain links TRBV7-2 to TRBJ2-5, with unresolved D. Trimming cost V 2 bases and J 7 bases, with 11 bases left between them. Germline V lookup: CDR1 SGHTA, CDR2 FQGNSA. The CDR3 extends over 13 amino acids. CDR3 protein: CASSLPSVGTQYF. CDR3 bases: TGTGCCAGCAGCTTACCGTCGGTGGGGACCCAGTACTTC.

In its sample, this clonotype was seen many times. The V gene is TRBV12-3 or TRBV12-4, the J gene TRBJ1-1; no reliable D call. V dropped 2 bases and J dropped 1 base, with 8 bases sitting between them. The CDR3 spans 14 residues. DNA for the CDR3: TGTGCCAGCAGTTTAAGACACCCGAACACTGAAGCTTTCTTT. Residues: CASSLRHPNTEAFF.

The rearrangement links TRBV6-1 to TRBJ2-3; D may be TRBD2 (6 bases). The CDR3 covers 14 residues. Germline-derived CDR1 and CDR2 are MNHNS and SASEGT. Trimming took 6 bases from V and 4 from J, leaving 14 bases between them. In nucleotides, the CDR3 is TGTGCCAGCAGCCTCGCCCGGGAGTCAGATACGCAGTATTTT. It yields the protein CASSLARESDTQYF.

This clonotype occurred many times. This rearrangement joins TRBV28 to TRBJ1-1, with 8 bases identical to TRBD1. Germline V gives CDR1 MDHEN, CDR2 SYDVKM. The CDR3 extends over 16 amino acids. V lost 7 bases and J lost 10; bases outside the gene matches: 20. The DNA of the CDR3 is TGTGCCAGCACCGCAAATTCGGATACAGGGGGTATAAGAGCTTTCTTT. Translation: CASTANSDTGGIRAFF.

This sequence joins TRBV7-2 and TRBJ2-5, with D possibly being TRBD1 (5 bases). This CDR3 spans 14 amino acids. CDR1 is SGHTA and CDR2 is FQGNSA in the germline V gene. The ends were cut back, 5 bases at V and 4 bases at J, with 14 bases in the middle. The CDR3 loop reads CASSQGRERETQYF. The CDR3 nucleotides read TGTGCCAGCAGCCAGGGCAGGGAACGAGAGACCCAGTACTTC.

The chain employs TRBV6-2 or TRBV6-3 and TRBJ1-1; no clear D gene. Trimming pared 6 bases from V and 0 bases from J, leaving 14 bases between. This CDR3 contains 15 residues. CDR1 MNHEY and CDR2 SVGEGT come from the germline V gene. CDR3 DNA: TGTGCCAGCAGCGTTTTGGCTCTCATGAACACTGAAGCTTTCTTT. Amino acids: CASSVLALMNTEAFF.

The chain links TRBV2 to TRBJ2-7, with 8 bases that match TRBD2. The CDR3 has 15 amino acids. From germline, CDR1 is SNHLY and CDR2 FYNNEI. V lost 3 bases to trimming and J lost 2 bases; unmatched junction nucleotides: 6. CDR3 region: CASSESAGAAYEQYF. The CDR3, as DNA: TGTGCCAGCAGTGAGTCAGCGGGAGCAGCCTACGAGCAGTACTTC.

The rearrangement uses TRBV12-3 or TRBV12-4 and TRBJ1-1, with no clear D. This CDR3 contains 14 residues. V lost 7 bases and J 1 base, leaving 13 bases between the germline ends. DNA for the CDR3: TGTGCCAGCATGAGCTTAGGGCCGAACACTGAAGCTTTCTTT. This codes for CASMSLGPNTEAFF.

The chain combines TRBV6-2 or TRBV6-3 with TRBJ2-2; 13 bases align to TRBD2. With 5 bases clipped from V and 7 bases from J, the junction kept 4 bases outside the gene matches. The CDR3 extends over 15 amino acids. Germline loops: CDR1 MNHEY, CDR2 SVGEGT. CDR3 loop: CASSTTSGRNGELFF. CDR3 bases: TGTGCCAGCAGTACGACTAGCGGGAGGAACGGGGAGCTGTTTTTT.

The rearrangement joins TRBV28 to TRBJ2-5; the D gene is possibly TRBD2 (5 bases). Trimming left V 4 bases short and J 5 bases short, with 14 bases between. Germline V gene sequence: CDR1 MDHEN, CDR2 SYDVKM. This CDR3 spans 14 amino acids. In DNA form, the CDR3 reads TGTGCCAGCAGTTCCTGGAAGGCGGGCGAGACCCAGTACTTC. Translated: CASSSWKAGETQYF.